Shown below are 7 T cell receptor beta chains from a single sample sequenced in a study of cytomegalovirus exposure and HLA in healthy donors. The PCR had 60 Vbeta and 13 Jbeta primers. Sequencing used immunoSEQ multiplex PCR; TCRdb keeps in-frame clones, though not all of them. This table holds roughly 60,000 clones, around 83% found once. Sequenced input: PBMCs. These receptors were taken from a man aged 30-40 years in good health and CMV-seronegative.

This clone was seen only once. The J gene is TRBJ2-1, the V gene TRBV4-2; tentatively, D is TRBD2 (7 bases). Germline V gene data show CDR1 as LGHNA and CDR2 as YNFKEQ. This CDR3 is built from 17 residues. Trimming stripped 2 bases from V and 3 bases from J, with 17 bases between. The CDR3 protein is CASSQPQGGGGYNEQFF. The CDR3 DNA reads TGTGCCAGCAGCCAACCCCAAGGGGGGGGAGGCTACAATGAGCAGTTCTTC.

The chain links TRBV9 to TRBJ2-2; 7 bases are shared with TRBD1. The CDR3 runs to 17 residues. Germline CDR1 SGDLS, CDR2 YYNGEE. Trimming removed 4 bases from V and 0 bases from J; junction bases left unmatched: 9. The CDR3 loop reads CASSPVRGTANTGELFF. In DNA, the CDR3 is TGTGCCAGCAGCCCCGTCAGGGGGACGGCGAACACCGGGGAGCTGTTTTTT.

The chain employs TRBV18 and TRBJ1-5; TRBD1 is a possible D gene (6 bases). V lost 4 bases and J lost 7, with 17 bases in between. CDR1 is KGHSH and CDR2 is LQKENI in the germline V gene. This CDR3 region has 15 residues. CDR3 nucleotide sequence: TGTGCCAGCTCACGCCGGGACACGGGTCTCCAGCCCCAGCATTTT. This gives the protein CASSRRDTGLQPQHF.

This chain connects TRBV7-2 to TRBJ2-3; 7 positions match TRBD2. Unmatched junction bases numbered 3, after V lost 8 bases and J lost 1 base. This CDR3 is built from 13 residues. Germline V lookup: CDR1 SGHTA, CDR2 FQGNSA. The CDR3, as DNA: TGTGCCAGCTCCCGGGGGGGCACAGATACGCAGTATTTT. This gives the protein CASSRGGTDTQYF.

This chain's CDR3 is CASSLGGEAYNEQFF. The CDR3 DNA reads as TGTGCCAGCAGTTTAGGCGGGGAGGCCTACAATGAGCAGTTCTTC. The chain joins TRBV27 to TRBJ2-1, with a possible D match to TRBD2 (6 bases). The germline V gene encodes CDR1 MNHEY and CDR2 SMNVEV (reference sequence). The V end lost 2 bases, the J end lost 2 bases, and 10 bases lay between the germline ends. The CDR3 runs 15 residues.

This rearrangement joins TRBV7-6 to TRBJ1-2, with 7 bases aligning to TRBD1. Germline CDR1 is SGHVS and CDR2 is FNYEAQ. The CDR3 has 14 residues. V was pared by 2 bases and J by 8 bases, with 8 bases of the junction left unmatched. CDR3 coding DNA: TGTGCCAGCAGCTTACGCGAAGGGGGCTACGGCTACACCTTC. Amino acids: CASSLREGGYGYTF.

The V call is TRBV2, the J call TRBJ2-3; 8 bases are shared with TRBD2. V lost 5 bases and J lost 4; bases outside the gene matches: 8. Per germline, CDR1 SNHLY and CDR2 FYNNEI. This CDR3 is built from 15 residues. For the CDR3, the DNA is TGTGCCAGCAGTCCGCGGGGGGCTTCATCAGATACGCAGTATTTT. Translated: CASSPRGASSDTQYF.